Shown below are 3 T cell receptor beta chains from a single sample sequenced in a study of T-cell reconstitution after alpha-beta-depleted transplantation in children. Construction of the TCRbeta library involved unique molecular identifiers. One entry per CDR3 protein, called by TCRdb with MiXCR from the PCR reads. Altogether over 100,000 distinct CDR3 sequences are present, around 6.1% being singletons, with the ten largest covering more than 5.5%. The specimen was PBMCs, mostly from graft donor cells, collected 60 days after TCRalphabeta/CD19-depleted stem cell transplant. The receptor source for this set is a female patient aged 2-9 years who had a stem cell transplant for Fanconi anemia, so the T cells may come from the graft donor.

The table lists this clonotype with a few counts. This rearrangement joins TRBV24-1 to TRBJ2-2; 7 bases are a match to TRBD2. CDR3 length: 14 residues. CDR1 and CDR2 from the germline V gene are KGHDR and SFDVKD. V shed 7 bases, J shed 7 bases, and the junction held 8 bases outside the gene matches. The CDR3 loop reads CATRIAGDSGELFF. The CDR3 DNA sequence: TGTGCCACCAGAATCGCGGGAGACAGCGGGGAGCTGTTTTTT.

Many counts were recorded for this clonotype. V gene TRBV21-1 combines with J gene TRBJ2-5; the table's D call of TRBD1 was not tested on the DNA. TRBV21-1 is an annotated pseudogene. This CDR3 spans 18 amino acids. The CDR3 here is CASSKAKGQLACQETQYF. For the CDR3, the DNA is TGTGCCAGCAGCAAAGCAAAGGGACAACTAGCGTGCCAAGAGACCCAGTACTTC.

Ten or more counts support this clonotype. The chain has TRBV5-1 and TRBJ2-3, with 9 bases identical to TRBD1. This CDR3 is 15 amino acids long. V gave up 0 bases and J gave up 14 bases; unmatched junction bases: 13. Per germline, CDR1 SGHRS and CDR2 YFSETQ. CDR3 in DNA: TGCGCCAGCAGCTTGGAACAGGGGGCTAGGAGGCAGTGGTATTTT. Its translation is CASSLEQGARRQWYF. The entire variable domain, with the rest obtained from reference TRBV5-1 and TRBJ2-3, is as follows: KAGVTQTPRYLIKTRGQQVTLSCSPISGHRSVSWYQQTPGQGLQFLFEYFSETQRNKGNFPGRFSGRQFSNSRSEMNVSTLELGDSALYLCASSLEQGARRQWYFGPGTRLTVL.